This is a list of T cell receptor beta chains from one sample in a study of CXCR3-negative and CXCR3-positive naive CD8 T cells. TCRdb reprocessed the 5' RACE reads and stores each CDR3 protein as one record, lacking DNA. The sample's table shows tens of thousands of distinct CDR3 sequences. The sample consisted of naive CXCR3- CD8+ T cells from blood. These receptors were collected from a human donor in good health. Some clones in this sample may be carry-over from other donors' samples. The CDR3 runs from the conserved cysteine through the conserved F or W.

v_call	j_call	cdr3_aa
TRBV6-5	TRBJ2-5	CASSYRQKETQYF
TRBV6-2/TRBV6-3	TRBJ2-5	CASSYSGLAALGTQYF
TRBV12-3/TRBV12-4	TRBJ2-1	CASSGTRSSYNEQFF
TRBV5-1	TRBJ2-7	CASSLGQGLHEQYF
TRBV12-2	TRBJ1-4	CASRLDGQREKLFF
TRBV4-1	TRBJ2-1	CASSQTQRILAGGFEQFF
TRBV11-3	TRBJ1-1	CASSVDPGYTEAFF
TRBV5-1	TRBJ2-7	CASSSGMTGSEQYF
TRBV28	TRBJ1-2	CASSLGQGNSYYGYTF
TRBV29-1	TRBJ2-1	CSVFFRDPGYNEQFF
TRBV25-1	TRBJ1-1	CASSDSVDTEAFF
TRBV5-1	TRBJ1-4	CASSSTGTDEKLFF
TRBV27	TRBJ1-1	CASSFDGNTEAFF
TRBV24-1	TRBJ2-1	CATQDSGYNEQFF
TRBV28	TRBJ2-7	CASSNLQGAYEQYF
TRBV27	TRBJ2-2	CASTPLAGGFSGELFF
TRBV6-6	TRBJ2-7	CASSPGSLEQYF
TRBV27	TRBJ2-1	CASRVSSSYNEQFF
TRBV29-1	TRBJ1-1	CSVEEGQDTEAFF
TRBV19	TRBJ1-1	CASSNGAGTEAFF
TRBV29-1	TRBJ1-1	CSVEGEGWKNTEAFF
TRBV5-1	TRBJ1-5	CASSLAGGGGNQPQHF
TRBV19	TRBJ1-5	CASSIVGGTGQPQHF
TRBV2	TRBJ2-1	CASSLAGDPYNEQFF
TRBV5-1	TRBJ1-1	CASSLDRLDTEAFF
TRBV7-9	TRBJ1-2	CASSLGETGIDGYTF
TRBV29-1	TRBJ2-2	CSVERGYTGELFF
TRBV11-2	TRBJ2-2	CASELGSGILGGELFF
TRBV29-1	TRBJ2-1	CSARGWTEDNEQFF
TRBV6-2/TRBV6-3	TRBJ1-5	CASSYLGRGSYSNQPQHF
TRBV6-2/TRBV6-3	TRBJ1-3	CASSYFHGRRISGNTIYF
TRBV29-1	TRBJ1-2	CSVIRDDRYGYTF
TRBV7-9	TRBJ1-2	CASSLVQGNYGYTF
TRBV19	TRBJ2-7	CASPPGTDDYEQYF
TRBV29-1	TRBJ2-7	CSVEMHGTYEQYF
TRBV2	TRBJ2-3	CASSPEVGEASTDTQYF
TRBV6-4	TRBJ2-1	CAPDQGNEQFF
TRBV9	TRBJ2-1	CASSEAGGLYNEQFF
TRBV12-3/TRBV12-4	TRBJ2-7	CASNFLAGGQNEQYF
TRBV11-2	TRBJ2-2	CASSLTAGGSNTGELFF
TRBV30	TRBJ2-3	CAWSSTGVSTDTQYF
TRBV29-1	TRBJ1-2	CSVEDMDGDNHGYTF
TRBV7-6	TRBJ2-7	CASSPAVTYEQYF
TRBV4-3	TRBJ2-1	CASSQNVRVTYNEQFF
TRBV29-1	TRBJ1-2	CSVADSYGYTF